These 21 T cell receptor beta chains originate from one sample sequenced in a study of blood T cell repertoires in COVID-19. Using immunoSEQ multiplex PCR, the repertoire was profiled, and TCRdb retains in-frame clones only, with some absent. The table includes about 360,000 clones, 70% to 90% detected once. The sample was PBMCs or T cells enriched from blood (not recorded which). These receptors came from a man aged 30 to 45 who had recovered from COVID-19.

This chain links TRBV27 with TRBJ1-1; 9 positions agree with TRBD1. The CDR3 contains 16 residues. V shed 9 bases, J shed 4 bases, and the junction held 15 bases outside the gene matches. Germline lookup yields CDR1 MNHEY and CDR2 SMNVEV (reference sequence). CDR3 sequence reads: CASSPLPGTGSTEAFF. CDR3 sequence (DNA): TGTGCCAGTTCCCCTTTGCCCGGGACAGGGTCCACTGAAGCTTTCTTT.

CDR3 in amino acids: CASSRGAGGPSTDTQYF. DNA of the CDR3: TGTGCCAGCAGCCGCGGGGCGGGGGGTCCGAGCACAGATACGCAGTATTTT. The chain has TRBV7-2 and TRBJ2-3; 8 nucleotides line up with TRBD2. Germline-derived CDR1 and CDR2 are SGHTA and FQGNSA. CDR3 size: 17 residues. Germline trimming cut 5 bases from V and 0 bases from J; bases unmatched to any gene: 10.

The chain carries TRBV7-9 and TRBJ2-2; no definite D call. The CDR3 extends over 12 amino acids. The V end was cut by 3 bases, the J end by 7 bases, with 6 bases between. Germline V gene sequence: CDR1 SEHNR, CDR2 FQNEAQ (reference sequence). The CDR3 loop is CASSFASGELFF. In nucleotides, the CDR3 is TGTGCCAGCAGCTTTGCCAGCGGGGAGCTGTTTTTT.

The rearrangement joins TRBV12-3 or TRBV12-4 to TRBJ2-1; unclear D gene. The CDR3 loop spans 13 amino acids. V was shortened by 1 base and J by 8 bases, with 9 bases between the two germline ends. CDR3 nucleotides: TGTGCCAGCAGTTTAGGGCGGTTGGATGAGCAGTTCTTC. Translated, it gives CASSLGRLDEQFF.

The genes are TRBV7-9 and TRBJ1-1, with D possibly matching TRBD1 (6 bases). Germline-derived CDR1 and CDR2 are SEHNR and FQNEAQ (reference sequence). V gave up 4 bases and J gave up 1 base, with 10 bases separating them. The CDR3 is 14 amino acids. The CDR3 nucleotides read TGTGCCAGCAGCTCCGAGGACAGGAACACTGAAGCTTTCTTT. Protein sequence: CASSSEDRNTEAFF.

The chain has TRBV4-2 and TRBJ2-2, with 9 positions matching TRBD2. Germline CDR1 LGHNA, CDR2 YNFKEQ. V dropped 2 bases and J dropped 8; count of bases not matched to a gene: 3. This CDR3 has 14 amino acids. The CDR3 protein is CASSQLTSGGELFF. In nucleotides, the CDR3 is TGTGCCAGCAGCCAACTAACTAGCGGGGGGGAGCTGTTTTTT.

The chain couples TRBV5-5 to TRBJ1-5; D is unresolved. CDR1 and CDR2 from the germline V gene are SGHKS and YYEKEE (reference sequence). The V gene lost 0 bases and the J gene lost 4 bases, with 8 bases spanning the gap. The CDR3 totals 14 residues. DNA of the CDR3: TGTGCCAGCAGCTTGGAACAGAGAAATCAGCCCCAGCATTTT. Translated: CASSLEQRNQPQHF.

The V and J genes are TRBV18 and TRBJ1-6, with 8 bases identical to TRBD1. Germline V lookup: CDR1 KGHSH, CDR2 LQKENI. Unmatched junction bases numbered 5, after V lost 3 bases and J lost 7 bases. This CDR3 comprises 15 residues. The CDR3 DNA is TGTGCCAGCTCACCCGGACAGGGAACGAATTCACCCCTCCACTTT. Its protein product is CASSPGQGTNSPLHF.

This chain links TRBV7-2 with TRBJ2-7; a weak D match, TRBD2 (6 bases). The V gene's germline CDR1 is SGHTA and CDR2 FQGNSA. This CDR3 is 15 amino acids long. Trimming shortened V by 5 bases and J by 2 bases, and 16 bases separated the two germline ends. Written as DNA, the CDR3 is TGTGCCAGCAGCCCGAGGTCCGGGGGAGCCTACGAGCAGTACTTC. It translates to CASSPRSGGAYEQYF.

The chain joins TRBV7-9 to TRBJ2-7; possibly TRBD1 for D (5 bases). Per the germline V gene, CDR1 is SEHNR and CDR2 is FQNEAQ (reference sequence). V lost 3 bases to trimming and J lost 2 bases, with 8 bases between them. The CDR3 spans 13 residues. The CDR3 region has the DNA TGTGCCAGCAGCTTTGCAGGGACCTACGAGCAGTACTTC. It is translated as CASSFAGTYEQYF.

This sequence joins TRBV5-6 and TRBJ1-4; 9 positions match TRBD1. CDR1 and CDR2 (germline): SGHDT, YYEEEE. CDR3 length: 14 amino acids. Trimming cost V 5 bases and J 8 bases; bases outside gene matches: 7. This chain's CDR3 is CASSSGQGREKLFF. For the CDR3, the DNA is TGTGCCAGCAGTTCCGGACAGGGGAGGGAAAAACTGTTTTTT. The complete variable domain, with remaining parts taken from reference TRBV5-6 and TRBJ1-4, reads DAGVTQSPTHLIKTRGQQVTLRCSPKSGHDTVSWYQQALGQGPQFIFQYYEEEERQRGNFPDRFSGHQFPNYSSELNVNALLLGDSALYLCASSSGQGREKLFFGSGTQLSVL.

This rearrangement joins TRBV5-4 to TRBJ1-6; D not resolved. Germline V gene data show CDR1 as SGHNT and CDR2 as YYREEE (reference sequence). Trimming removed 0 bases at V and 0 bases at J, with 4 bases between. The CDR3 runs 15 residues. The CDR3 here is CASSLESSYNSPLHF. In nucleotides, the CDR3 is TGTGCCAGCAGCTTGGAGAGCTCCTATAATTCACCCCTCCACTTT.

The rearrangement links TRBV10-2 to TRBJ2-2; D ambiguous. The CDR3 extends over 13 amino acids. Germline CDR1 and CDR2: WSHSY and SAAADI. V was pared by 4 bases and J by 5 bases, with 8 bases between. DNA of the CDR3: TGCGCCAGCAGTGTATTAGCAACCGGGGAGCTGTTTTTT. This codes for CASSVLATGELFF.

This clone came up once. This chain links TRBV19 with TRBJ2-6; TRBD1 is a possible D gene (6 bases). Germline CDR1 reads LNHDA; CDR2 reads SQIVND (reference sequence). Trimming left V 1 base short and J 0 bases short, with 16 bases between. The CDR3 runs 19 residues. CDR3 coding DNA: TGTGCCAGTAGTATAGTGGGGGCAGGGGCCCCCTCTGGGGCCAACGTCCTGACTTTC. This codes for CASSIVGAGAPSGANVLTF.

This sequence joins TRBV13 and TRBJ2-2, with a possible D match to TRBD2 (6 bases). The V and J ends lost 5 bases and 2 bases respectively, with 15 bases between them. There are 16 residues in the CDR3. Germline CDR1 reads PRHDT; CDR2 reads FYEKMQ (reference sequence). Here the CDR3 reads CASSDTRGTNTGELFF. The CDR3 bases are TGTGCCAGCAGCGATACGAGAGGGACTAACACCGGGGAGCTGTTTTTT.

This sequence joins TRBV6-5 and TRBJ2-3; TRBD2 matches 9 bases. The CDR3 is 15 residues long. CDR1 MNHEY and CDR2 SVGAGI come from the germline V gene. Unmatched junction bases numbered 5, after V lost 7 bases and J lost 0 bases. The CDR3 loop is CASIKTSGSTDTQYF. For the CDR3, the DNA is TGTGCCAGCATAAAAACTAGCGGGAGCACAGATACGCAGTATTTT.

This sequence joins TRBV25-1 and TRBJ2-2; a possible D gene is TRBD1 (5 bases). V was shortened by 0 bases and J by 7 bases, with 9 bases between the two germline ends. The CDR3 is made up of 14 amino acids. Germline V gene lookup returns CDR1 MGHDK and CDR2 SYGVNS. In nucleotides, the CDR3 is TGTGCCAGCAGTGAATATAGGGGTAGCGGGGAGCTGTTTTTT. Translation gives CASSEYRGSGELFF.

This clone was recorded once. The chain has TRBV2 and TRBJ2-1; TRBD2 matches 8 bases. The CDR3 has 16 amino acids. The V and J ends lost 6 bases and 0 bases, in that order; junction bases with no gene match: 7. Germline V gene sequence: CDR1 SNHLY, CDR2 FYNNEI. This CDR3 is CASRNRGGSSYNEQFF. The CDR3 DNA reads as TGTGCCAGCAGGAACCGCGGGGGGAGCTCCTACAATGAGCAGTTCTTC.

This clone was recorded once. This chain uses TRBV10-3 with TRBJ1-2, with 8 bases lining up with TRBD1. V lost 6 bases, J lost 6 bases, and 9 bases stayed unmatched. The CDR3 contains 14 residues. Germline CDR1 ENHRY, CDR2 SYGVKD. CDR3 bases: TGTGCCATCAGAGAGACAGGGGTAAAGGATGGCTACACCTTC. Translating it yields CAIRETGVKDGYTF.

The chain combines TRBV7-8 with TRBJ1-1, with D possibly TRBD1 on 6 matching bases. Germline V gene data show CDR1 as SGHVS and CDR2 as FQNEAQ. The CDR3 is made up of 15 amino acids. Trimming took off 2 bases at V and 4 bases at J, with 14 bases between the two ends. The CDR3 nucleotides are TGTGCCAGCAGCTTAAAGCGGGGGGCTAGCACTGAAGCTTTCTTT. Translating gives CASSLKRGASTEAFF. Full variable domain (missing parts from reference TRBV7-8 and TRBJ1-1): GAGVSQSPRYKVAKRGQDVALRCDPISGHVSLFWYQQALGQGPEFLTYFQNEAQLDKSGLPSDRFFAERPEGSVSTLKIQRTQQEDSAVYLCASSLKRGASTEAFFGQGTRLTVV.

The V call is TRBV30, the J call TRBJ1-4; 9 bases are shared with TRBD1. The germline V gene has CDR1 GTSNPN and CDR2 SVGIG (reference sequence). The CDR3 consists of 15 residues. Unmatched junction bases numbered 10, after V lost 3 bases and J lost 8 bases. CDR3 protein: CAWRPPDRGKEKLFF. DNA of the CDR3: TGTGCCTGGAGGCCGCCGGACAGGGGCAAGGAAAAACTGTTTTTT.